Listed below are T cell receptor beta chains from one sample, sequenced in a study of cytomegalovirus exposure and HLA in healthy donors. Clones were sequenced by immunoSEQ multiplex PCR, and TCRdb holds only the in-frame ones, with some missing. The data show 130,000 to 150,000 clones, approximately 78% seen once. Sequencing was carried out using PBMCs. The receptors come from a female donor in good health and CMV-seronegative. Both conserved end residues are part of each CDR3. A D gene is named only where the DNA matches it firmly. Only part of the rows carry a size: once, few, many, or a class if the clone is expanded.

V,D,J,size,CDR3,DNA
TRBV5-4,TRBD2,TRBJ2-1,.,CASSLREAGGNEQFF,TGTGCCAGCAGCTTACGGGAGGCTGGTGGCAATGAGCAGTTCTTC
TRBV15,TRBD2,TRBJ2-3,few,CATKGLAVQDTQYF,TGTGCCACCAAGGGACTAGCGGTCCAAGATACGCAGTATTTT
TRBV5-8,.,TRBJ2-7,.,CASSLEAGSSYEQYF,TGTGCCAGCAGCTTGGAGGCAGGTTCTTCCTACGAGCAGTACTTC
TRBV5-4,TRBD1,TRBJ2-5,.,CASSSGQGGLETQYF,TGTGCCAGCAGTTCGGGACAGGGTGGTTTGGAGACCCAGTACTTC
TRBV19,TRBD1,TRBJ1-2,.,CASKTGAYGYTF,TGTGCCAGCAAGACAGGGGCCTATGGCTACACCTTC
TRBV7-2,.,TRBJ2-5,.,CASSLGTTSGKTQYF,TGTGCCAGCAGCTTAGGGACGACGTCGGGAAAGACCCAGTACTTC
TRBV6-1,.,TRBJ1-5,.,CASNLAGDSNQPQHF,TGTGCCAGCAACCTGGCGGGGGATAGCAATCAGCCCCAGCATTTT
TRBV2,.,TRBJ1-2,once,CASSEALTGLGVTF,TGTGCCAGCAGTGAAGCGCTTACGGGACTAGGGGTCACCTTC
TRBV29-1,TRBD1,TRBJ1-2,.,CSAGQASSGYTF,TGCAGCGCCGGACAGGCCTCCAGCGGCTACACCTTC
TRBV12-2,.,TRBJ2-5,once,CASRISTPFTQGAEEETQYF,TGTGCAAGTCGCATTAGTACGCCCTTCACGCAGGGGGCTGAGGAAGAGACCCAGTACTTC
TRBV4-1,.,TRBJ2-7,once,CASSQAGKQSYEQYF,TGCGCCAGCAGCCAAGCAGGGAAACAAAGCTACGAGCAGTACTTC
TRBV30,.,TRBJ1-2,.,CAWADPGSYTF,TGTGCCTGGGCTGACCCGGGGAGCTACACCTTC
TRBV9,TRBD1,TRBJ2-6,.,CASSVAGQGATGANVLTF,TGTGCCAGCAGCGTAGCAGGACAGGGGGCGACTGGGGCCAACGTCCTGACTTTC
TRBV28,.,TRBJ2-3,few,CASSLIGTDTQYF,TGTGCCAGCAGTTTAATCGGCACAGATACGCAGTATTTT
TRBV5-6,.,TRBJ1-3,.,CASSLLQSGNTIYF,TGTGCCAGCAGCTTGCTACAGTCAGGAAACACCATATATTTT
TRBV4-1,TRBD2,TRBJ2-1,few,CASSLGRYNEQFF,TGCGCCAGCAGTCTCGGGAGGTACAATGAGCAGTTCTTC
TRBV28,TRBD2,TRBJ2-7,few,CASSYTPKLSSGTNLYEQYF,TGTGCCAGCAGCTACACCCCAAAATTATCTAGCGGGACGAACCTTTACGAGCAGTACTTC
TRBV11-2,TRBD1,TRBJ1-5,.,CASRPRDRQNQPQHF,TGTGCCAGCAGACCTCGGGACAGGCAAAATCAGCCCCAGCATTTT
TRBV19,TRBD1,TRBJ1-5,.,CASQDRGNQPQHF,TGTGCCAGCCAGGACAGGGGGAATCAGCCCCAGCATTTT
TRBV5-1,.,TRBJ2-1,.,CASSLSGQRINNEQFF,TGCGCCAGCAGCTTGTCCGGACAGCGAATAAACAATGAGCAGTTCTTC
TRBV6-6,TRBD1,TRBJ1-2,.,CASSPTGQGARGYTF,TGTGCCAGCAGTCCTACGGGACAGGGGGCCCGGGGCTACACCTTC
TRBV30,TRBD1,TRBJ1-1,.,CAWRDRAKATEAFF,TGTGCCTGGAGGGACAGGGCGAAGGCCACTGAAGCTTTCTTT